Shown below are 20 T cell receptor beta chains from a single sample sequenced in a study of response to subunit inactivated influenza vaccine. MiXCR was run by TCRdb on the RT-PCR reads, yielding one entry per CDR3 protein. The table lists approximately 530,000 distinct CDR3 sequences, less than 8% of them singletons. The sample was PBMCs from blood, taken roughly 24 months after vaccination. These receptors came from a man aged 50 to 69 who received an inactivated influenza vaccine.

This clonotype was counted many times. This chain's CDR3 is CSVSGRSTDTQYF. In DNA, the CDR3 is TGCAGCGTAAGCGGGAGGTCCACAGATACGCAGTATTTT. The J gene is TRBJ2-3, the V gene TRBV29-1; 9 bases agree with TRBD2. This CDR3 region has 13 residues. With 6 bases clipped from V and 2 bases from J, the junction kept 3 bases outside the gene matches. The V gene's germline CDR1 is SQVTM and CDR2 ANQGSEA.

This chain connects TRBV7-2 to TRBJ1-2; 9 bases line up with TRBD1. Germline loops: CDR1 SGHTA, CDR2 FQGNSA. CDR3 size: 13 residues. The V gene end was trimmed by 5 bases and the J gene end by 7 bases; junction bases not matched to a gene: 5. This chain's CDR3 is CASSRDRAVGYTF. The CDR3 DNA reads TGTGCCAGCAGCCGGGACAGGGCGGTTGGCTACACCTTC.

This clonotype occurred a few times. The rearrangement joins TRBV5-1 to TRBJ2-3; 11 nucleotides line up with TRBD2. The CDR3 spans 15 residues. Germline CDR1 SGHRS, CDR2 YFSETQ. V gave up 7 bases and J gave up 8 bases; unmatched junction bases: 12. The DNA for the CDR3 is TGCGCCAGCGCTTCGGGAACTAGCGGGGGACCTACGCAGTATTTT. It specifies CASASGTSGGPTQYF. Supplemented by reference TRBV5-1 and TRBJ2-3, the full variable domain reads KAGVTQTPRYLIKTRGQQVTLSCSPISGHRSVSWYQQTPGQGLQFLFEYFSETQRNKGNFPGRFSGRQFSNSRSEMNVSTLELGDSALYLCASASGTSGGPTQYFGPGTRLTVL.

The chain combines TRBV2 with TRBJ2-4; D perhaps matches TRBD1 (5 bases). The CDR3 runs to 18 residues. V lost 8 bases and J lost 6, with 29 bases in between. CDR1 and CDR2 (germline): SNHLY, FYNNEI. CDR3 loop: CASVPPGREKHLRNIQYF. CDR3 nucleotides: TGTGCCAGCGTCCCCCCGGGCAGGGAAAAACACCTAAGAAACATTCAGTACTTC.

This clonotype was seen many times. This sequence joins TRBV20-1 and TRBJ1-5; D remains ambiguous. The germline V and J ends were trimmed by 6 bases and 4 bases, with 16 bases remaining between them. This CDR3 region has 14 residues. The germline gives CDR1 DFQATT, CDR2 SNEGSKA (reference sequence). The CDR3 loop is CSASSGRLNQPQHF. The CDR3 DNA is TGCAGTGCATCGTCTGGGAGGTTAAATCAGCCCCAGCATTTT.

The rearrangement joins TRBV9 to TRBJ2-2; either TRBD1 or TRBD2 may fit D (5 bases each). Trimming stripped 0 bases from V and 7 bases from J, with 7 bases between. Germline lookup yields CDR1 SGDLS and CDR2 YYNGEE. CDR3 size: 13 residues. The CDR3 nucleotides are TGTGCCAGCAGCGTAGGGGGGATCGGGGAGCTGTTTTTT. Translating gives CASSVGGIGELFF.

This sequence joins TRBV12-3 or TRBV12-4 and TRBJ1-5; a possible D gene is TRBD1 (6 bases). The CDR3 contains 15 residues. The V and J ends lost 4 bases and 6 bases respectively, with 16 bases between them. CDR3 bases: TGTGCCAGCAGTTCCATGGGGGGGCGCTTTCAGCCCCAGCATTTT. Encoded protein: CASSSMGGRFQPQHF.

This clonotype was recorded many times. This sequence joins TRBV29-1 and TRBJ1-1; D perhaps matches TRBD1 (5 bases). The V gene lost 5 bases and the J gene lost 1 base, with 11 bases spanning the gap. Germline V gene data show CDR1 as SQVTM and CDR2 as ANQGSEA. CDR3 length: 13 amino acids. CDR3 loop: CSVMQGWNTEAFF. CDR3 coding DNA: TGCAGCGTTATGCAGGGATGGAACACTGAAGCTTTCTTT.

This clonotype showed up many times. The chain carries TRBV5-1 and TRBJ1-1, with D unclear. The CDR3 covers 15 residues. The germline gives CDR1 SGHRS, CDR2 YFSETQ. The V end lost 0 bases, the J end lost 5 bases, and 14 bases lay between the germline ends. CDR3 amino acids: CASSLDRPGGTEAFF. The CDR3 nucleotides read TGCGCCAGCAGCTTGGATCGTCCGGGTGGAACTGAAGCTTTCTTT. Complete variable domain (other parts from reference TRBV5-1 and TRBJ1-1): KAGVTQTPRYLIKTRGQQVTLSCSPISGHRSVSWYQQTPGQGLQFLFEYFSETQRNKGNFPGRFSGRQFSNSRSEMNVSTLELGDSALYLCASSLDRPGGTEAFFGQGTRLTVV.

This clonotype was detected ten times or more. This rearrangement joins TRBV6-5 to TRBJ1-2; D not certain. The V gene's germline CDR1 is MNHEY and CDR2 SVGAGI. V lost 8 bases, J lost 1 base, and 14 bases lay in between. The CDR3 runs 14 residues. CDR3 sequence: CASRNLGRNYGYTF. The CDR3 DNA follows: TGTGCCAGCCGTAACTTGGGTCGTAACTATGGCTACACCTTC.

This clonotype has only a few counts. V and J are TRBV12-3 or TRBV12-4 and TRBJ1-5; no clear D gene. The CDR3 has 13 residues. With 6 bases removed from V and 7 bases from J, the gap between germline ends came to 13 bases. In nucleotides, the CDR3 is TGTGCCAGCAGCTATACGGTCGGGCAGCCCCAGCATTTT. It codes for CASSYTVGQPQHF.

The CDR3 region has the DNA TGTGCCAGCAGTTCGCACGAGCTCCGGGGGCAGGGAGATAATTCACCCCTCCACTTT. Amino acid sequence: CASSSHELRGQGDNSPLHF. V is TRBV6-5 and J is TRBJ1-6; tentatively, D is TRBD1 (6 bases). Germline CDR1 is MNHEY and CDR2 is SVGAGI. This CDR3 is 19 amino acids long. V lost 4 bases, J lost 5 bases, and 24 bases lay in between.

The CDR3 DNA is TGTGCCAGCATCTCTGGGGATCTAAAGACCCAGTACTTC. This codes for CASISGDLKTQYF. J is TRBJ2-5 and V is TRBV7-2; D call uncertain. The germline CDR1 and CDR2 sequences are SGHTA and FQGNSA. CDR3 size: 13 residues. V lost 7 bases, J lost 6 bases, and 15 bases lay in between.

This clonotype was picked up a small number of times. The rearrangement links TRBV20-1 to TRBJ1-5; D ambiguous. The V end lost 6 bases, the J end lost 4 bases, and 10 bases lay between the germline ends. The germline V gene encodes CDR1 DFQATT and CDR2 SNEGSKA (reference sequence). This CDR3 has 12 residues. CDR3 DNA: TGCAGTGCCACCAATGGGAATCAGCCCCAGCATTTT. Translation: CSATNGNQPQHF.

The V call is TRBV14, the J call TRBJ1-2; D is possibly TRBD1 (6 bases). CDR1 and CDR2 (germline): SGHDN, FVKESK. The V gene lost 0 bases and the J gene lost 5 bases, with 10 bases spanning the gap. The CDR3 runs 14 residues. The CDR3 DNA is TGTGCCAGCAGCCAAGATTTGGGGGCGTATGGCTACACCTTC. It yields the protein CASSQDLGAYGYTF.

This clonotype was counted a few times. The chain links TRBV20-1 to TRBJ2-1; 10 positions match TRBD2. V dropped 5 bases and J dropped 6; count of bases not matched to a gene: 10. This CDR3 has 15 residues. CDR1 DFQATT and CDR2 SNEGSKA come from the germline V gene (reference sequence). Written as DNA, the CDR3 is TGCAGTGCTCGAGCCGGGACTAGCGTCGGCAATGAGCAGTTCTTC. This codes for CSARAGTSVGNEQFF.

This clonotype was observed a handful of times. The V and J genes are TRBV7-2 and TRBJ1-4; D is undetermined. CDR1 and CDR2 from the germline V gene are SGHTA and FQGNSA. The V end lost 5 bases, the J end lost 8 bases, and 12 bases lay between the germline ends. CDR3 length: 13 amino acids. The CDR3 nucleotides are TGTGCCAGCAGCCTAGGGCAGAGGGAAAAACTGTTTTTT. Translating gives CASSLGQREKLFF.

The table lists this clonotype with many counts. V and J are TRBV10-3 and TRBJ1-5; a weak D match, TRBD1 (6 bases). Trimming removed 0 bases from V and 3 bases from J, with 9 bases in between. The CDR3 runs 15 residues. Germline-derived CDR1 and CDR2 are ENHRY and SYGVKD. In nucleotides, the CDR3 is TGTGCCATCAGTGAGTCTTACAGGGACAATCAGCCCCAGCATTTT. Translating it yields CAISESYRDNQPQHF.

This clonotype was seen ten or more times. The chain combines TRBV5-1 with TRBJ2-1; D remains ambiguous. V lost 0 bases, J lost 2 bases, and 3 bases lay in between. Germline CDR1 reads SGHRS; CDR2 reads YFSETQ. CDR3 length equals 13 residues. DNA for the CDR3: TGCGCCAGCAGCTTGGTTCCCTACAATGAGCAGTTCTTC. This translates into CASSLVPYNEQFF.

This clonotype came up a few times. The rearrangement uses TRBV7-2 and TRBJ2-5; perhaps TRBD2 as D (5 bases). Germline loops: CDR1 SGHTA, CDR2 FQGNSA. This CDR3 has 14 residues. With 5 bases removed from V and 1 base from J, the gap between germline ends came to 11 bases. This chain's CDR3 is CASSPTRVQETQYF. In nucleotides, the CDR3 is TGTGCCAGCAGCCCTACGAGGGTCCAAGAGACCCAGTACTTC.